The 27 T cell receptor beta chains in this list originate from one sample, sequenced in a study of control samples from healthy donors and cancer patients. Only in-frame clones appear in the TCRdb table, and some are missing; sequencing was by immunoSEQ multiplex PCR. In the table there are some 140,000 clones, approximately 91% of which are singletons. The material sequenced was blood. Receptors were obtained from a woman younger than 45 in good health.

The chain employs TRBV6-6 and TRBJ1-1, with D tentatively TRBD1 (6 bases). CDR1 is MNHNY, CDR2 SVGAGI, per germline (reference sequence). There are 14 residues in the CDR3. The V end lost 5 bases, the J end lost 1 base, and 11 bases lay between the germline ends. CDR3 protein: CASSAGTKNTEAFF. The CDR3 bases are TGTGCCAGCAGTGCCGGGACAAAGAACACTGAAGCTTTCTTT.

This chain links TRBV3-1 (or the pseudogene TRBV3-2) with TRBJ1-6; D remains ambiguous. V lost 4 bases and J 5 bases, leaving 12 bases between the germline ends. In germline, CDR1 is LGHDT, CDR2 YNNKEL (reference sequence). The CDR3 is 15 residues long. The CDR3 region is CASSLVGGNNSPLHF. The CDR3 bases are TGTGCCAGCAGCCTAGTCGGCGGTAATAATTCACCCCTCCACTTT.

The V and J genes are TRBV7-8 and TRBJ2-5; 7 nucleotides match TRBD1. The CDR3 is made up of 16 amino acids. J gave up 2 bases and V 5 bases, and 11 bases lay outside the gene matches. The germline V gene has CDR1 SGHVS and CDR2 FQNEAQ. CDR3 residues: CASSTGQVVGQETQYF. The CDR3 region has the DNA TGTGCCAGCAGCACTGGACAGGTGGTAGGTCAAGAGACCCAGTACTTC.

The chain has TRBV7-8 and TRBJ2-7, with 9 bases matching TRBD1. V dropped 5 bases and J dropped 5; count of bases not matched to a gene: 10. The CDR3 is 15 amino acids. The germline CDR1 and CDR2 sequences are SGHVS and FQNEAQ. In DNA form, the CDR3 reads TGTGCCAGCAGCCAGTTTGGGACAGGGATCCACGAGCAGTACTTC. Its translation: CASSQFGTGIHEQYF.

This clone is a singleton in its sample. The V call is TRBV28, the J call TRBJ1-4, with D perhaps TRBD1 (5 bases). The CDR3 has 17 residues. Per the germline V gene, CDR1 is MDHEN and CDR2 is SYDVKM. Trimming removed 5 bases at V and 0 bases at J, with 16 bases between. Written as DNA, the CDR3 is TGTGCCAGCAGTCCTCCGGGACGGCTCGCAACTAATGAAAAACTGTTTTTT. This sequence encodes CASSPPGRLATNEKLFF.

The chain couples TRBV5-6 to TRBJ1-2; tentatively, D is TRBD1 (6 bases). The CDR3 spans 17 residues. Germline values: CDR1 SGHDT, CDR2 YYEEEE. Trimming left V 2 bases short and J 10 bases short, with 27 bases between. The CDR3 DNA reads as TGTGCCAGCAGCTTAACCCGGGAAAACAGGGCGCTATTGATCTACACCTTC. It is translated as CASSLTRENRALLIYTF.

The chain recombines TRBV6-1 with TRBJ2-1; tentatively, D is TRBD2 (5 bases). V was trimmed by 3 bases and J by 5 bases, leaving 14 bases between them. Germline CDR1 and CDR2: MNHNS and SASEGT. This CDR3 is built from 15 residues. CDR3 nucleotide sequence: TGTGCCAGCAGTGATCATGTGGGGAGAGACAATGAGCAGTTCTTC. Translated: CASSDHVGRDNEQFF.

V gene TRBV18 combines with J gene TRBJ2-1, with D maybe TRBD2 (5 bases). This CDR3 region has 15 residues. Germline CDR1 is KGHSH and CDR2 is LQKENI. Trimming cost V 2 bases and J 7 bases, with 15 bases left between them. The DNA of the CDR3 is TGTGCCAGCTCACCAGGACTGGCGCCTCAAAATGAGCAGTTCTTC. Protein sequence: CASSPGLAPQNEQFF.

This clone was picked up one time. Other DNA sequences within the sample encode an identical CDR3. The chain couples TRBV2 to TRBJ1-1, with TRBD1 as a possible D gene (5 bases). V gave up 3 bases and J gave up 0 bases, with 5 bases separating them. Germline V gene data show CDR1 as SNHLY and CDR2 as FYNNEI. There are 13 residues in the CDR3. DNA for the CDR3: TGTGCCAGCAGTGAGGGGGTGAACACTGAAGCTTTCTTT. Protein: CASSEGVNTEAFF.

The chain's CDR3 is CASSSVYGLADTGELFF. The CDR3 region has the DNA TGTGCCAGCAGCTCCGTGTATGGACTAGCGGACACCGGGGAGCTGTTTTTT. The J gene is TRBJ2-2, the V gene TRBV3-1 (or the pseudogene TRBV3-2); the match to TRBD2 covers 10 bases. The CDR3 is 17 amino acids. Losses at the gene ends were 5 bases for V and 3 bases for J; bases not matched to a gene: 9. Per germline, CDR1 LGHDT and CDR2 YNNKEL (reference sequence).

V is TRBV5-1 and J is TRBJ1-1, with TRBD1 matching over 7 bases. The germline gives CDR1 SGHRS, CDR2 YFSETQ. The junction had 4 bases not matched to a gene; V was cut back by 0 bases and J by 5 bases. This CDR3 region has 14 residues. For the CDR3, the DNA is TGCGCCAGCAGCTTGGACAGGGGAGGAACTGAAGCTTTCTTT. Translating it yields CASSLDRGGTEAFF.

The chain combines TRBV5-1 with TRBJ2-1, with D unclear. V was pared by 0 bases and J by 8 bases, with 9 bases between. The CDR3 spans 13 residues. Germline values: CDR1 SGHRS, CDR2 YFSETQ. The CDR3 loop reads CASSLVFSDEQFF. The CDR3 nucleotides read TGCGCCAGCAGCTTGGTTTTTTCCGATGAGCAGTTCTTC.

The chain couples TRBV7-6 to TRBJ1-3; D is possibly TRBD1 (5 bases). CDR1 is SGHVS, CDR2 FNYEAQ, per germline. The CDR3 loop spans 16 amino acids. The germline V and J ends were trimmed by 0 bases and 0 bases, with 9 bases remaining between them. The CDR3 spells CASSLAGRISGNTIYF. The CDR3 DNA reads as TGTGCCAGCAGCTTAGCGGGGCGGATCTCTGGAAACACCATATATTTT. The full variable domain, with the rest looked up from reference TRBV7-6 and TRBJ1-3, is GAGVSQSPRYKVTKRGQDVALRCDPISGHVSLYWYRQALGQGPEFLTYFNYEAQQDKSGLPNDRFSAERPEGSISTLTIQRTEQRDSAMYRCASSLAGRISGNTIYFGEGSWLTVV.

The chain employs TRBV5-1 and TRBJ1-5; D not certain. Trimming shortened V by 0 bases and J by 0 bases, and 7 bases separated the two germline ends. The CDR3 contains 15 residues. The germline V gene has CDR1 SGHRS and CDR2 YFSETQ. The CDR3 DNA reads TGCGCCAGCAGCTTGGAATCCGGTAGCAATCAGCCCCAGCATTTT. Protein product: CASSLESGSNQPQHF.

This clone was picked up a small number of times. The chain carries TRBV20-1 and TRBJ1-5; D not resolved. CDR1 and CDR2 (germline): DFQATT, SNEGSKA (reference sequence). The CDR3 covers 15 residues. V lost 3 bases and J 6 bases, leaving 18 bases between the germline ends. CDR3 sequence (DNA): TGCAGTGCTAGTATTGGTCCTGGGTCCAGTCAGCCCCAGCATTTT. Translation: CSASIGPGSSQPQHF.

On this clone itself: This CDR3 is also generated by other DNA sequences in the sample. This chain connects TRBV5-1 to TRBJ2-3; D not certain. This CDR3 has 15 residues. V was clipped by 0 bases and J by 0 bases, with 8 bases between them. The V gene's germline CDR1 is SGHRS and CDR2 YFSETQ. The CDR3 DNA sequence: TGCGCCAGCAGCTTGGTGGCGGTTAGCACAGATACGCAGTATTTT. Its protein is CASSLVAVSTDTQYF.

The chain links TRBV12-3 or TRBV12-4 to TRBJ1-1; D may be TRBD1 (6 bases). The CDR3 is 13 amino acids. Trimming shortened V by 3 bases and J by 4 bases, and 9 bases separated the two germline ends. As DNA, the CDR3 is TGTGCCAGCAGTTTGGGGGGGCCCACTGAAGCTTTCTTT. Encoded protein: CASSLGGPTEAFF.

V usage is TRBV14 and J usage is TRBJ1-6; D possibly corresponds to TRBD1 (6 bases). Germline CDR1 reads SGHDN; CDR2 reads FVKESK. The CDR3 consists of 14 residues. V gave up 3 bases and J gave up 10 bases, with 13 bases separating them. CDR3 DNA sequence: TGTGCCAGCAGCCACTTGACAGGCGGCTCACCCCTCCACTTT. Its translation: CASSHLTGGSPLHF.

This chain joins TRBV5-1 and TRBJ1-1, with 8 bases matching TRBD1. The V and J ends lost 0 bases and 11 bases, in that order; junction bases with no gene match: 9. The CDR3 length is 14 residues. Germline V lookup: CDR1 SGHRS, CDR2 YFSETQ. The DNA for the CDR3 is TGCGCCAGCAGCTTGGCCCCGACAGGGGCTGGGGCTTTCTTT. Translation gives CASSLAPTGAGAFF.

The gene calls are TRBV12-1 and TRBJ1-2. TRBV12-1 is reported as a pseudogene. This CDR3 has 12 amino acids. This chain's CDR3 is CAAPRGDYGYTF. CDR3 nucleotide sequence: TGTGCCGCCCCGAGGGGTGACTATGGCTACACCTTC.

The chain combines TRBV9 with TRBJ1-2; D gene uncertain. In germline, CDR1 is SGDLS, CDR2 YYNGEE. This CDR3 is built from 14 residues. V dropped 0 bases and J dropped 2 bases, with 8 bases sitting between them. The CDR3 coding sequence is TGTGCCAGCAGCGTAGCTCTACAGAACTATGGCTACACCTTC. It encodes CASSVALQNYGYTF.

The chain employs TRBV5-1 and TRBJ1-1; tentative D call: TRBD1 (5 bases). The CDR3 is 17 amino acids. The V end lost 0 bases, the J end lost 0 bases, and 15 bases lay between the germline ends. Germline V CDR1 and CDR2: SGHRS, YFSETQ. The DNA of the CDR3 is TGCGCCAGCAGCTTGGGGGGGACGCGGCAGATGAACACTGAAGCTTTCTTT. It is translated as CASSLGGTRQMNTEAFF.

The chain has TRBV7-6 and TRBJ2-7, with 12 nucleotides matching TRBD2. Germline V CDR1 and CDR2: SGHVS, FNYEAQ. V shed 5 bases and J 2 bases; nucleotides not matched to a gene: 4. The CDR3 consists of 15 residues. The CDR3 region is CASSLRTSGTYEQYF. The DNA of the CDR3 is TGTGCCAGCAGCCTCCGGACTAGCGGGACCTACGAGCAGTACTTC. The whole variable domain, remainder taken from reference TRBV7-6 and TRBJ2-7, is GAGVSQSPRYKVTKRGQDVALRCDPISGHVSLYWYRQALGQGPEFLTYFNYEAQQDKSGLPNDRFSAERPEGSISTLTIQRTEQRDSAMYRCASSLRTSGTYEQYFGPGTRLTVT.

The gene calls are TRBV10-3 and TRBJ1-4, with 9 bases identical to TRBD1. Germline V gene data show CDR1 as ENHRY and CDR2 as SYGVKD. This CDR3 is 14 amino acids long. Trimming took 6 bases from V and 6 from J; bases not matched to a gene: 5. The CDR3 bases are TGTGCCATCAGACCACAGGGGGCCCATGAAAAACTGTTTTTT. It translates to CAIRPQGAHEKLFF.

The table lists this clone with a few counts. This chain connects TRBV19 to TRBJ2-2; D not resolved. This CDR3 region has 14 residues. Germline V CDR1 and CDR2: LNHDA, SQIVND (reference sequence). The V end lost 6 bases, the J end lost 1 base, and 9 bases lay between the germline ends. The CDR3 DNA follows: TGTGCCAGTAGGAACAGAGGGAACACCGGGGAGCTGTTTTTT. It specifies CASRNRGNTGELFF.

This clone appeared a single time. Compared with germline, one end of the junction differs, possibly owing to a read error. V and J are TRBV10-3 and TRBJ1-2; D uncertain. Germline lookup yields CDR1 ENHRY and CDR2 SYGVKD. The CDR3 runs to 14 residues. CDR3 sequence reads: CAISEGEEGRKSQF. In DNA form, the CDR3 reads TGTGCCATCAGTGAGGGGGAGGAGGGTCGAAAAAGTCAATTC.

The chain couples TRBV10-3 to TRBJ2-7; no clear D. The germline V gene encodes CDR1 ENHRY and CDR2 SYGVKD. The CDR3 is 15 residues long. The V end was cut by 0 bases, the J end by 3 bases, with 12 bases between. DNA of the CDR3: TGTGCCATCAGTGAGTCGCGCCAGCTAGTCTACGAGCAGTACTTC. Translating it yields CAISESRQLVYEQYF.